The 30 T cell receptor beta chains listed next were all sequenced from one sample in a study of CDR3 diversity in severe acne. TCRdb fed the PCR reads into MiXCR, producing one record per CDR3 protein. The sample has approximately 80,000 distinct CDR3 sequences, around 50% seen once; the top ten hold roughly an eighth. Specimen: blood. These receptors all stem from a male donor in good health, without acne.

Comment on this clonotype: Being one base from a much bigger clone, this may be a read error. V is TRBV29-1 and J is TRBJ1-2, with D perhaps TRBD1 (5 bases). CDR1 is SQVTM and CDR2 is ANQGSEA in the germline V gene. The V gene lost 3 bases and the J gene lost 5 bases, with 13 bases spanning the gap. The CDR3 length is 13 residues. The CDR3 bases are TGCAGCGTTGATAGGGACGGAAGATATGGCTACACCTTC. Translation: CSVDRDGRYGYTF.

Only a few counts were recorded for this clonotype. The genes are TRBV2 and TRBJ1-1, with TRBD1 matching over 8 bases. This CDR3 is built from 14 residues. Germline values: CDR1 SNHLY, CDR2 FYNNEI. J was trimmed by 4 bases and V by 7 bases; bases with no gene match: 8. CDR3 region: CASKREQGVTEAFF. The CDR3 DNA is TGTGCCAGCAAGCGAGAACAGGGGGTCACTGAAGCTTTCTTT.

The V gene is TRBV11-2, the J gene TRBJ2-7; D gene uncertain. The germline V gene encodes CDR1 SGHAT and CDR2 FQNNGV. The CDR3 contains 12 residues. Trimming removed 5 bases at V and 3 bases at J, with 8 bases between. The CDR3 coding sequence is TGTGCCAGCAGCCCCGCGAACTACGAGCAGTACTTC. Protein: CASSPANYEQYF. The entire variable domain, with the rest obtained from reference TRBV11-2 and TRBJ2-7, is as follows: EAGVAQSPRYKIIEKRQSVAFWCNPISGHATLYWYQQILGQGPKLLIQFQNNGVVDDSQLPKDRFSAERLKGVDSTLKIQPAKLEDSAVYLCASSPANYEQYFGPGTRLTVT.

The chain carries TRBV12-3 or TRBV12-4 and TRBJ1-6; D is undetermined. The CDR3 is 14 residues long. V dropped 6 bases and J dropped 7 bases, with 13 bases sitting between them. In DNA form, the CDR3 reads TGTGCCAGCAGGACTCCGGGCCCCAATTCACCCCTCCACTTT. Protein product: CASRTPGPNSPLHF.

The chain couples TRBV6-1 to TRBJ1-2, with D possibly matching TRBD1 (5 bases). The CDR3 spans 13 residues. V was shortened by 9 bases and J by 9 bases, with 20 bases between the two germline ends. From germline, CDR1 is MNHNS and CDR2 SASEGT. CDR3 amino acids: CASTERGMISYTF. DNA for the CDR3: TGTGCCAGTACCGAGAGGGGAATGATTAGCTACACCTTC.

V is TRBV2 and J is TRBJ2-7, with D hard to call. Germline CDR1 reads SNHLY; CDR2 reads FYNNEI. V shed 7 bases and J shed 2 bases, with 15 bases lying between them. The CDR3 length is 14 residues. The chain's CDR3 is CASTYRELAYEQYF. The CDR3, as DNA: TGTGCCAGCACCTACCGTGAGCTAGCCTACGAGCAGTACTTC.

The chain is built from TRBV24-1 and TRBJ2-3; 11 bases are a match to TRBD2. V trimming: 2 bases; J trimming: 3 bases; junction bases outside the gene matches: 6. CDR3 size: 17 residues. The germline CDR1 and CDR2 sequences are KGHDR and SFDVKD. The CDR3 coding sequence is TGTGCCACCAGTGATTCTTTAGCGGGAGGGCCTACAGATACGCAGTATTTT. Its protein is CATSDSLAGGPTDTQYF.

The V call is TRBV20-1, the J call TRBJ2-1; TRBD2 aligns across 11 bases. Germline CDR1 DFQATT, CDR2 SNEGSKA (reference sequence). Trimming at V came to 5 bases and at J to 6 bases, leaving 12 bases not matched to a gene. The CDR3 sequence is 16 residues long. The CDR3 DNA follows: TGCAGTGCTTTGACTAGCGGGGCGGGAGATCCCAATGAGCAGTTCTTC. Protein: CSALTSGAGDPNEQFF.

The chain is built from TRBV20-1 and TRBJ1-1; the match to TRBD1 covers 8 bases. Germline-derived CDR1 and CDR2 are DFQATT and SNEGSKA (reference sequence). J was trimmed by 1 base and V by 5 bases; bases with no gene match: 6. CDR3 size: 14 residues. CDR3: CSAVGGQANTEAFF. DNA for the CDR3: TGCAGTGCTGTCGGGGGACAGGCGAACACTGAAGCTTTCTTT.

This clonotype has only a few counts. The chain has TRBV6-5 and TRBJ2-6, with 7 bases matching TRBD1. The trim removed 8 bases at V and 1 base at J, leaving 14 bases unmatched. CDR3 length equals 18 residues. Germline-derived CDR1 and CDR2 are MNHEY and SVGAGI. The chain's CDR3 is CASQRPGQPTSGANVLTF. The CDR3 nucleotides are TGTGCCAGCCAACGCCCGGGACAGCCAACTTCTGGGGCCAACGTCCTGACTTTC.

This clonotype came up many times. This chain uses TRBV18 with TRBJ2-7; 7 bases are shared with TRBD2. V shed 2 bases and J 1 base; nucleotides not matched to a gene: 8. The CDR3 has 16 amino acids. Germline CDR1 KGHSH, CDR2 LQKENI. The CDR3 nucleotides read TGTGCCAGCTCACCAAATGGGCTAGCGGTATCCTACGAGCAGTACTTC. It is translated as CASSPNGLAVSYEQYF.

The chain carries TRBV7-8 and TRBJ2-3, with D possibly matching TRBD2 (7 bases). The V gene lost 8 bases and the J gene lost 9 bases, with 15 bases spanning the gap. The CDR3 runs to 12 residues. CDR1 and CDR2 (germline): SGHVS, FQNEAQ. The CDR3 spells CASARGGGTQYF. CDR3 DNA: TGTGCCAGCGCTAGAGGGGGGGGGACGCAGTATTTT. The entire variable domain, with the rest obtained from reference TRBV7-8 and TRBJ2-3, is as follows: GAGVSQSPRYKVAKRGQDVALRCDPISGHVSLFWYQQALGQGPEFLTYFQNEAQLDKSGLPSDRFFAERPEGSVSTLKIQRTQQEDSAVYLCASARGGGTQYFGPGTRLTVL.

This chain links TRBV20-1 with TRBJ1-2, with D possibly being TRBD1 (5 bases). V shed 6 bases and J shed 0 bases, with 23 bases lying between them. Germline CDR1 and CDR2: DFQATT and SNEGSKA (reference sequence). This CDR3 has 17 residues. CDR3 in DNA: TGCAGTGCCGTGATGTTTGGGACCCGAATTACTAACTATGGCTACACCTTC. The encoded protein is CSAVMFGTRITNYGYTF.

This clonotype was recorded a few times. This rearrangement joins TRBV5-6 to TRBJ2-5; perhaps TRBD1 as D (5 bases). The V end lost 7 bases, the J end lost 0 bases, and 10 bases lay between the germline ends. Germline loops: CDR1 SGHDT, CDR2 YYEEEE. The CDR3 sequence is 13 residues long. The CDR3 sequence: CASEDTNQETQYF. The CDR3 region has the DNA TGTGCCAGCGAGGACACTAACCAAGAGACCCAGTACTTC.

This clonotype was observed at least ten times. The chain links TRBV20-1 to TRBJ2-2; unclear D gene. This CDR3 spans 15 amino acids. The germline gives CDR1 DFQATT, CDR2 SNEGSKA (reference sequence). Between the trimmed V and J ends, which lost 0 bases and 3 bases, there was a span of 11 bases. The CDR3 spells CSARDLSMDTGELFF. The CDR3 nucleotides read TGCAGTGCTAGAGATTTATCAATGGACACCGGGGAGCTGTTTTTT.

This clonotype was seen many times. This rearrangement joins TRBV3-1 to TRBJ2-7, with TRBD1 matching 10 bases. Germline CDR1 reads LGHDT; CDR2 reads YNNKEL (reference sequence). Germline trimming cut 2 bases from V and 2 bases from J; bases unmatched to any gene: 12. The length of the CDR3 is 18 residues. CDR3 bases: TGTGCCAGCAGCCAAAACGCCGGGACAGGGGAAGAAACCTACGAGCAGTACTTC. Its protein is CASSQNAGTGEETYEQYF.

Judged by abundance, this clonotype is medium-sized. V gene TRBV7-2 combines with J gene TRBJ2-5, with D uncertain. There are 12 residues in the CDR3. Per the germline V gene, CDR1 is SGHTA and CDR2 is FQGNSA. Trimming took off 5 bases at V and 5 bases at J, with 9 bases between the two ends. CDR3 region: CASSRMRETQYF. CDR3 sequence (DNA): TGTGCCAGCAGCAGGATGCGGGAGACCCAGTACTTC.

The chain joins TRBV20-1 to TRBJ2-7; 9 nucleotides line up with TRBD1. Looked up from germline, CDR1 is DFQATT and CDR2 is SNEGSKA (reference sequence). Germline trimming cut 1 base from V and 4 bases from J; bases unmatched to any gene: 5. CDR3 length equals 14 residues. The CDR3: CSARGAGTGYEQYF. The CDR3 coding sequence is TGCAGTGCTAGAGGGGCAGGGACAGGGTACGAGCAGTACTTC.

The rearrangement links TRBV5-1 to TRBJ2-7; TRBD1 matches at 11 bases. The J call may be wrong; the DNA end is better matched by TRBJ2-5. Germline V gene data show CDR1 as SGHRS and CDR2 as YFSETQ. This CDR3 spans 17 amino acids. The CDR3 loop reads CASSTRSGTGGGETQYF. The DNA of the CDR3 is TGCGCCAGCAGCACCAGATCCGGGACAGGGGGAGGAGAGACCCAGTACTTC.

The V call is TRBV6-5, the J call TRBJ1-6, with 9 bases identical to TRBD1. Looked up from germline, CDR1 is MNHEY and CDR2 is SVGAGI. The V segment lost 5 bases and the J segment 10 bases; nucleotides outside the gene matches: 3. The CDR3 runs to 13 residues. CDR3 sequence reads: CASSRTGDSPLHF. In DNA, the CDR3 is TGTGCCAGCAGTAGGACAGGGGACTCACCCCTCCACTTT.

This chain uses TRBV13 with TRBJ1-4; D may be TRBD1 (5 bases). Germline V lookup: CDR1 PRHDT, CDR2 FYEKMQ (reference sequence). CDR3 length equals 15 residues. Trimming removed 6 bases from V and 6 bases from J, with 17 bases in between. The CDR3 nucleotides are TGTGCCAGCAGTTACTCTCAGGGCGGGCATGAAAAACTGTTTTTT. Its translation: CASSYSQGGHEKLFF.

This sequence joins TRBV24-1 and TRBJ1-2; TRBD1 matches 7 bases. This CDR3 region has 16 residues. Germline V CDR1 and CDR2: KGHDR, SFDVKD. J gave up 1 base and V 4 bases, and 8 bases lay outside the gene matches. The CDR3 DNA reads TGTGCCACCAGTGAACCCGGGACAGTACTTAACTATGGCTACACCTTC. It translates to CATSEPGTVLNYGYTF.

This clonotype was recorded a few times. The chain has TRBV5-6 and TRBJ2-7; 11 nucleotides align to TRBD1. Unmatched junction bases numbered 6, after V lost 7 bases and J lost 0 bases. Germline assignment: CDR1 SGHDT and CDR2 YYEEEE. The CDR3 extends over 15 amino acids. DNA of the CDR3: TGTGCCAGCGGACCGGGACAGGGGGTCTCCTACGAGCAGTACTTC. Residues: CASGPGQGVSYEQYF. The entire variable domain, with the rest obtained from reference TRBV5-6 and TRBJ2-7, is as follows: DAGVTQSPTHLIKTRGQQVTLRCSPKSGHDTVSWYQQALGQGPQFIFQYYEEEERQRGNFPDRFSGHQFPNYSSELNVNALLLGDSALYLCASGPGQGVSYEQYFGPGTRLTVT.

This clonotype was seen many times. CDR3 amino acids: CASSEGLGSTDTQYF. As DNA, the CDR3 is TGTGCCAGCAGTGAAGGGTTGGGCAGCACAGATACGCAGTATTTT. V usage is TRBV6-1 and J usage is TRBJ2-3; unclear D gene. Germline lookup yields CDR1 MNHNS and CDR2 SASEGT. The CDR3 is 15 amino acids. Trimming cost V 1 base and J 0 bases, with 8 bases left between them.

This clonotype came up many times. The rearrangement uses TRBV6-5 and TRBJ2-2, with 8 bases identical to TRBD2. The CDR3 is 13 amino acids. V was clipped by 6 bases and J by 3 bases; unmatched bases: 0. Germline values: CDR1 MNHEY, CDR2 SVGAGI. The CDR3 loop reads CASSGGDTGELFF. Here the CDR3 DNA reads TGTGCCAGCAGCGGGGGGGACACCGGGGAGCTGTTTTTT.

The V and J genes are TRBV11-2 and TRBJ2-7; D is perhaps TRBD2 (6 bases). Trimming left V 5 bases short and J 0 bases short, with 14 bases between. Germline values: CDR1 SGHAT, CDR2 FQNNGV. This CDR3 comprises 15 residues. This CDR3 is CASSPGGSGSYEQYF. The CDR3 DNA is TGTGCCAGCAGCCCCGGGGGTAGCGGCTCCTACGAGCAGTACTTC. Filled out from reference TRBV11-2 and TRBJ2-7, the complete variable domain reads EAGVAQSPRYKIIEKRQSVAFWCNPISGHATLYWYQQILGQGPKLLIQFQNNGVVDDSQLPKDRFSAERLKGVDSTLKIQPAKLEDSAVYLCASSPGGSGSYEQYFGPGTRLTVT.

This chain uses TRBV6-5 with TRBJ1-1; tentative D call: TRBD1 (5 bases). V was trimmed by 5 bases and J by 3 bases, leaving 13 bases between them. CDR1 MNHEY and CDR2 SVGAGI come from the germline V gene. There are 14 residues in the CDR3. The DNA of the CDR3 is TGTGCCAGCAGTCGGGACTCCCAGGACACTGAAGCTTTCTTT. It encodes CASSRDSQDTEAFF.

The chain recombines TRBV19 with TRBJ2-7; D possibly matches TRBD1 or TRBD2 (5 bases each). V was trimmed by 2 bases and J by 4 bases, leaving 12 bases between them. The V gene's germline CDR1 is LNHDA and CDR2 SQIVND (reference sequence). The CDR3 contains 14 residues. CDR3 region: CASSINSWGYEQYF. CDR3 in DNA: TGTGCCAGTAGTATAAACTCCTGGGGGTACGAGCAGTACTTC. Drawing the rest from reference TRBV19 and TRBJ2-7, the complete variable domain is DGGITQSPKYLFRKEGQNVTLSCEQNLNHDAMYWYRQDPGQGLRLIYYSQIVNDFQKGDIAEGYSVSREKKESFPLTVTSAQKNPTAFYLCASSINSWGYEQYFGPGTRLTVT.

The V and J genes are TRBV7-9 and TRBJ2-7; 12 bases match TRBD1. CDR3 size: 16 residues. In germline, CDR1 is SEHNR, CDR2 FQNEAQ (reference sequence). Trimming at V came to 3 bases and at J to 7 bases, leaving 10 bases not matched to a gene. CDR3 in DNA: TGTGCCAGCAGCTTGGAGGCCGGGACAGGGGGCAATGAGCAGTACTTC. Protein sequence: CASSLEAGTGGNEQYF.

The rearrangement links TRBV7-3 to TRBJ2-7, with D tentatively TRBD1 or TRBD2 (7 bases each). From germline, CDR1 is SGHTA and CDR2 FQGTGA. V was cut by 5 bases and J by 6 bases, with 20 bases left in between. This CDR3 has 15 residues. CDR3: CASSGFSGGDSEQYF. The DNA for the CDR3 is TGTGCCAGCAGCGGGTTTTCAGGGGGGGACTCCGAGCAGTACTTC.